Sequencing of this T cell receptor beta chain was carried out in a study of blood T cell repertoires in COVID-19. At the level of the study: T cells, B-cell-depleted T cells, or PBMCs supplied cDNA or gDNA.

Germline V lookup: CDR1 MDHEN, CDR2 SYDVKM. V lost 7 bases, J lost 0 bases, and 5 bases stayed unmatched. The CDR3 runs to 14 residues. Assay used: immunoSEQ multiplex PCR; TCRdb lists only in-frame clones, some missing. The data show roughly 39,000 clones, with 85% to 95% seen just once and approximately 6% held by the top ten. The clonotype comes from a human donor in a cohort sampled during active COVID-19. The J gene is TRBJ2-7, the V gene TRBV28; 8 bases fit TRBD2. Input material: peripheral blood. CDR3 in DNA: TGTGCCAGCATTAATAGCGGGGCCTCCTACGAGCAGTACTTC. Amino acids: CASINSGASYEQYF.